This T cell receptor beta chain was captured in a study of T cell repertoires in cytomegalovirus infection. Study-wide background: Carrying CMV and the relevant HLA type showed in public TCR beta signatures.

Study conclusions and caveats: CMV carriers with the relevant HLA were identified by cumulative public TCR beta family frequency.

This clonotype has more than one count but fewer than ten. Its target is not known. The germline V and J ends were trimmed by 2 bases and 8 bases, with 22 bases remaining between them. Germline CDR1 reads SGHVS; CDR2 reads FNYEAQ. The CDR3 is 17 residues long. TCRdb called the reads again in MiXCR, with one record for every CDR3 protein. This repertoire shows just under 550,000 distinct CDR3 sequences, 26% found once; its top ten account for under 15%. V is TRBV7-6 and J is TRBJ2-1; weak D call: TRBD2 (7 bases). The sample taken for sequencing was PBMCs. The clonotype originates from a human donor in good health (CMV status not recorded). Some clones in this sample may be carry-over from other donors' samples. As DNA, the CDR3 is TGTGCCAGCAGCTTACGGGCATTCGGGGGGCAGGGACATGAGCAGTTCTTC. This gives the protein CASSLRAFGGQGHEQFF.